This T cell receptor (beta chain) was captured in a study of cytomegalovirus exposure and HLA in healthy donors (TCRdb year 2017). The study in broad terms: According to an earlier analysis of around 600 of the donors, some 170 million T cells yielded some 110 million unique TCR beta sequences and about 280 Gb of sequence data. Roughly 300 gigabases of sequencing data and around 80 million unique TCR sequences made up an early release that covered over 550 HLA-typed donors. Among the 398 genotyped donors, about 85% belonged to the genetic ancestry cluster associated with self-reported Caucasian donors. The study aimed to test whether signatures of past pathogen exposure could be identified by cataloging public T cell receptors. The T cell repertoires of 666 subjects were profiled by immunosequencing and related to cytomegalovirus serostatus. In addition to the first cohort of 666 subjects, a separate validation cohort of approximately 130 different subjects was used. To predict cytomegalovirus infection status, the study brought together high-throughput TCR immunosequencing, statistical association of individual TCRs with disease status, and machine learning. A later analysis re-examined previously published TCR beta repertoires from about 700 donors and added high-resolution HLA genotyping to investigate patterns of TCR occurrence. The later analysis used no new phenotypic data to find candidate immune exposures, relying instead on TCR beta sequences and their occurrence across donors. To decide whether each TCR beta V gene segment behaved as functional or pseudogenic, an earlier analysis of nearly 600 of the donors relied on high-throughput TCR beta sequencing. Donor age, sex, ethnicity and CMV serostatus were collected together with the repertoire data. A later genetic analysis used genome-wide SNP genotypes for about 60% of the 666 donors, treating that subset as a discovery cohort. All discovery cohort repertoires had been generated on a single sequencing platform. HLA typing included class I and class II loci at four-digit resolution. Typing coverage varied by locus: 629-630 donors for A, B, C, DRB1 and DQB1; roughly 520 for DQA1; some 610 for DPA1; some 470 for DPB1. A few DR-DQ haplotypes were handled as single units for association and clustering because linkage in the cohort was strong. On average, around 240,000 unique TCR beta nucleotide sequences were sequenced per donor among 398 genotyped donors of the cohort, with roughly 18% of those sequences being non-productive. Results and caveats for the whole study, not just this receptor: An association between a missense DCLRE1C variant and V-gene and J-gene trimming of TCR beta chains was found in a later genetic analysis and replicated in an independent cohort. A later analysis found that HLA-associated TCR beta chains were more clonally expanded and had lower generation probabilities than equally common non-associated chains. The earlier analysis of around 600 of the donors excluded 15 to 20 rarely observed V segments, including chromosome 9 orphons, because counts were too low. Because HLA typing was missing for some donors at each locus, association tests included only the typed subset. In a later genetic analysis, fewer N-insertions in productive TCRs were reported among donors in an Asian-associated ancestry cluster than the roughly 640-donor mean. Some IMGT-functional V segments, including TRBV6-2 and TRBV6-3, could not be distinguished by the 87-base-pair reads and were therefore excluded. A cluster of highly shared sequence variants was judged likely to be a technical artifact of the sequencing pipeline. Broadly in line with IMGT annotations, most TCR beta V segments showed up in productive rearrangements about 90% or about 30% of the time in an earlier analysis of approximately 600 of the donors. According to a later analysis, most CMV-associated TCR beta chains appeared to be HLA-restricted, and the HLA associations seemed to be driven largely by CMV exposure. The only immune exposure information available for the cohort was CMV serostatus. It was suggested by the authors that the approach could potentially be generalized to other disease states and immunological phenotypes. At a false discovery rate of 0.05, a later analysis linked around 17,000 TCR beta sequences to specific HLA alleles. A further reported finding was that TCR beta sequences accurately predicted the HLA-A and HLA-B alleles for most subjects in the first cohort. A later analysis reported that several top co-occurrence clusters appeared linked to parvovirus B19, influenza, CMV and Epstein-Barr virus. The study listed 170 or so TCR beta chains as associated with cytomegalovirus. This cohort had only TCR beta chains sequenced, and the lack of alpha or paired-chain data limited which features could be detected. When HLA alleles, especially DR and DQ, strongly co-occurred, TCR associations were difficult to assign to individual alleles. A later analysis found that TCR association rates varied across HLA loci, with DRB1 alleles showing the most associated TCRs and HLA-C alleles the fewest. A few of the identified cytomegalovirus-associated TCR beta chains were confirmed in vitro to be specific for cytomegalovirus antigens. Correlated functional status among segregating V segments might be attributable to linkage disequilibrium, but an unknown experimental factor could not be ruled out. The presence/absence analyses assumed that sequencing depth was roughly uniform across donors, and that assumption may not be true. Most TCR sequences were observed very rarely across donors, whereas some public TCRs were present in many individuals. Cytomegalovirus status was reported to be diagnosed by the classifier with high specificity and sensitivity in both the original and validation cohorts.

In total, approximately 700 healthy bone marrow donors made up the cohort. At the time of sampling, every cohort member was nominally healthy, though immune exposures that went unrecorded were likely present. The donor tested CMV seronegative, placing the donor among the 352 seronegative members of the cohort. A peripheral blood sample was collected from each donor, and TCR beta sequencing was performed on peripheral blood mononuclear cells. The Qiagen DNeasy Blood Extraction Kit was used to extract genomic DNA from the blood cell samples. The library was obtained by the immunoSEQ multiplex PCR assay. For the multiplex PCR, a mixture combining 60 forward primers for TCR Vbeta segments and 13 reverse primers for TCR Jbeta segments was used. Amplification of the CDR3 region of rearranged TCR beta genes was performed with a multiplex PCR assay on genomic DNA. Amplified TCR beta libraries were sequenced as 87-base-pair reads on the Illumina HiSeq System. As for the original processing: In a later analysis, about 80 million unique TCR beta chains were counted across the approximately 670 repertoires, and approximately 11 million of these chains were shared by at least two donors. Raw reads were error-corrected and collapsed into unique sequences by a nearest-neighbor algorithm in which closely related sequences were merged to remove PCR and sequencing errors. V, D and J gene segments were assigned by aligning CDR3 sequences to IMGT reference sequences. For a sequence to be retained, a match of at least six nucleotides to both a V gene segment and a J gene segment was required. Rearrangements were called productive when the CDR3 lacked stop codons and stayed in frame with V and J; all others were non-productive. CDR3 was defined according to IMGT convention as the region running from the second conserved V-encoded cysteine to the conserved J-encoded phenylalanine. In an earlier analysis of more than 550 of the donors, sequences lacking an unambiguous match to a single V gene segment were excluded. An earlier analysis of about 600 of the donors called V segments functional above 56.7% productive rearrangements and segregating when the between-donor standard deviation exceeded 5%. A statistical classification framework was built for diagnosing cytomegalovirus status from the catalog of TCR beta chain sequences. A later analysis assigned V and J genes by comparing TCR nucleotide sequences with IMGT/GENE-DB human TR gene sequences. The TCRdist pipeline was used in a later analysis to assign CDR3 sequences and most-parsimonious VDJ recombination scenarios. In a later analysis, every TCR beta chain was defined by the combination of its CDR3 amino acid sequence and its V-gene family, and reads without a unique V-gene family were dropped. To address suspected cross-contamination and a sequencing artifact, a later analysis removed around 590 highly shared, low-generation-probability nucleotide sequences. In a later analysis, a clonal expansion index was calculated for each public chain from normalized within-repertoire ranks of inferred template counts. In a later analysis, generation probabilities were computed using a VDJ recombination model fitted to out-of-frame rearrangements, and the results were checked against IGoR. A later analysis scored TCR-TCR, TCR-HLA and TCR-CMV co-occurrence with hypergeometric tests, applying a repertoire-size bias correction to TCR pairs. In a later analysis, false discovery rates were estimated by permuting HLA or CMV assignments 20 times. In a later analysis, co-occurring TCRs were grouped using DBSCAN, with TCRdist sequence similarity added in when clustering inside HLA-allele-positive subsets. Repertoires with fewer than 30,000 or more than 120,000 public chains were left out of co-occurrence clustering, as were five repertoires with anomalous nucleotide sharing. Not all clones reach the TCRdb copy of this immuneACCESS table, which keeps in-frame sequences only. Checked studies attribute under half of the gap to unresolved V genes and leave the rest unexplained. V and J calls and clone size are copied from that table; D and trimming were computed from the DNA. The sample yields fewer than 150,000 clones; about 73% were counted once. The ten largest clonotypes hold 4.1% of the sample.

This clone was seen more than once but under ten times. There is no known antigen for this receptor. No base-level quality is on record; no much larger clone is a single base apart. Reading the germline V gene gives CDR1 SGHRS and CDR2 YFSETQ. Trimming removed 4 bases from V and 8 bases from J, leaving 22 bases between the germline ends. Including the terminal cysteine and phenylalanine, the CDR3 comprises 16 residues. Left in the record is the CDR3 DNA by itself, 48 bases read in frame from the first base. Sequenced sample: PBMCs. Here the chain combines TRBV5-1 and TRBJ2-1, and perhaps TRBD2 as D gene, on 7 matching bases. This TCR was sampled from a woman aged 40 to 55 in good health and CMV-seronegative. CDR3 protein: CASSGGGGGTSYEQFF. The sequence in DNA is TGCGCCAGCAGCGGGGGGGGCGGGGGCACCTCGTATGAGCAGTTCTTC.